This T cell receptor beta chain is drawn from a study of cytomegalovirus exposure and HLA in healthy donors. The PCR made use of 60 Vbeta and 13 Jbeta primers. The assay was immunoSEQ multiplex PCR, and TCRdb's table has in-frame clones only and misses some. The sample records 120,000 or so clones, about 10% being singletons. Trimming took 5 bases from V and 3 from J; bases not matched to a gene: 3. The CDR3 spans 13 residues. Germline V gene data show CDR1 as SGHTS and CDR2 as YDEGEE. Material: PBMCs. This clonotype was obtained from a woman under 30 in good health and CMV-seropositive. The V gene is TRBV5-8, the J gene TRBJ2-7; 9 bases match TRBD1. Here the CDR3 DNA reads TGTGCCAGCAGGGGACAGGGTATCTACGAGCAGTACTTC. This codes for CASRGQGIYEQYF. Looking up the rest from reference TRBV5-8 and TRBJ2-7 gives the full variable domain: EAGVTQSPTHLIKTRGQQATLRCSPISGHTSVYWYQQALGLGLQFLLWYDEGEERNRGNFPPRFSGRQFPNYSSELNVNALELEDSALYLCASRGQGIYEQYFGPGTRLTVT.